This T cell receptor beta chain was identified during a study of Ad26.COV2.S vaccination and SARS-CoV-2 variants. The repertoire was sequenced with immunoSEQ multiplex PCR; TCRdb's copy has only in-frame clones and lacks some. The sample contains approximately 450,000 clones, more than 80% of which appear only once. Germline CDR1 reads WNHNN; CDR2 reads SYGVQD (reference sequence). The CDR3 has 13 amino acids. The V end was cut by 0 bases, the J end by 9 bases, with 9 bases between. Indicated treatment: roughly 18 received Ad26.COV2.S at low or high dose, single or two shots; roughly 5 received placebo; per-sample allocation not given. The investigators took samples on day 63 after the first vaccine or placebo injection.

The specimen was peripheral blood, collected in a trial of Ad26.COV2.S vaccine versus placebo. This chain links TRBV10-1 with TRBJ2-1, with D unclear. This clonotype was obtained from a person aged 18-65 years who received the Ad26.COV2.S COVID-19 vaccine or a placebo. The CDR3 coding sequence is TGCGCCAGCAGTGAGTCGGTAGCCGGTGAGCAGTTCTTC. It yields the protein CASSESVAGEQFF.